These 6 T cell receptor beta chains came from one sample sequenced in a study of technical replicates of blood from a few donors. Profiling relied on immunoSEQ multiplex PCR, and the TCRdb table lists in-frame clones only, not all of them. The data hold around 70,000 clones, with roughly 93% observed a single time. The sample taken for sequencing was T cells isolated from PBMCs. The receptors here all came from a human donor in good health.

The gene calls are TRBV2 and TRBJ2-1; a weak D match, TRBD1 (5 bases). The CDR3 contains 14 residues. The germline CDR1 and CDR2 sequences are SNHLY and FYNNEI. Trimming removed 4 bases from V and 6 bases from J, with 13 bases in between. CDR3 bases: TGTGCCAGCAGTGTCGACAGAGGACGCAATGAGCAGTTCTTC. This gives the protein CASSVDRGRNEQFF.

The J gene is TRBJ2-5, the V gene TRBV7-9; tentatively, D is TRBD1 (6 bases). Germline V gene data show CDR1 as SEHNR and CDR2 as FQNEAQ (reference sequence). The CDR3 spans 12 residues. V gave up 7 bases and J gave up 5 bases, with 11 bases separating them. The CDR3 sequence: CASTYRVETQYF. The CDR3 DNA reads TGTGCCAGCACCTACAGGGTGGAGACCCAGTACTTC.

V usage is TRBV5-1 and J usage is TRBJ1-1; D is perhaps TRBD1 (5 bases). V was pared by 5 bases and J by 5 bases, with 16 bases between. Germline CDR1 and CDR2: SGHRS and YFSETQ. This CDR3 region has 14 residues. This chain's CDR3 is CASSPPGGGTEAFF. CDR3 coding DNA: TGCGCCAGCAGTCCCCCGGGGGGAGGAACTGAAGCTTTCTTT.

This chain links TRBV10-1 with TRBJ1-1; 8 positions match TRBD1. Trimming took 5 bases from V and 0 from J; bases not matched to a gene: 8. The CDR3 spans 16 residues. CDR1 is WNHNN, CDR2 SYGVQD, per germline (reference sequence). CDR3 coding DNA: TGCGCCAGCAGTAGCGGGACAGGAGTCATGAACACTGAAGCTTTCTTT. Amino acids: CASSSGTGVMNTEAFF.

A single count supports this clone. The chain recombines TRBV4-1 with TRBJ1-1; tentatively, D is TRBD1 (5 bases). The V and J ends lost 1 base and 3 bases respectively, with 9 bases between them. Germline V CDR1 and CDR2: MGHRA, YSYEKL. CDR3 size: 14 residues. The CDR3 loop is CASSQGQTYTEAFF. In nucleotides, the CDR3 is TGCGCCAGCAGCCAAGGACAGACCTACACTGAAGCTTTCTTT.

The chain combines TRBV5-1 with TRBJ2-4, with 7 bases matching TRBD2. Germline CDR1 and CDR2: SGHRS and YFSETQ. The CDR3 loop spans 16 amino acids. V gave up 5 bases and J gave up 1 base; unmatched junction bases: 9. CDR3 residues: CASSDPQGGAKNIQYF. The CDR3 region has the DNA TGCGCCAGCAGTGACCCCCAGGGAGGGGCCAAAAACATTCAGTACTTC.